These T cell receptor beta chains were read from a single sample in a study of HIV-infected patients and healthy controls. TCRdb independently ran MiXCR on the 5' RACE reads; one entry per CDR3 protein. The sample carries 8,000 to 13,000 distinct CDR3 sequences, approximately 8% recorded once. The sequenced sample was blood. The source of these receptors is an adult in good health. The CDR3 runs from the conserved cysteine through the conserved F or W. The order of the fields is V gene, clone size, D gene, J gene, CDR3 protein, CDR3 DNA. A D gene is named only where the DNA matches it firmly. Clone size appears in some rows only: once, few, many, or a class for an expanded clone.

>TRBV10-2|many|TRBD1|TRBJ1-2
CASSEPTGQGDPGYTF
TGCGCCAGCAGTGAGCCGACGGGACAGGGGGACCCTGGCTACACCTTC
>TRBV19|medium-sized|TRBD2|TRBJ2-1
CASSAVAGGTEQFF
TGTGCCAGTAGCGCCGTAGCGGGGGGGACTGAGCAGTTCTTC
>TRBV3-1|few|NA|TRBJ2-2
CASSQEGWGPNTGELFF
TGTGCCAGCAGCCAAGAAGGTTGGGGCCCGAACACCGGGGAGCTGTTTTTT
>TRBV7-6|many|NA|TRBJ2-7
CASSPERGFDEQYF
TGTGCCAGCAGCCCCGAAAGGGGGTTCGACGAGCAGTACTTC
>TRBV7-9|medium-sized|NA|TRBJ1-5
CASSPWGGQPQHF
TGTGCCAGCAGCCCGTGGGGAGGGCAGCCCCAGCATTTT
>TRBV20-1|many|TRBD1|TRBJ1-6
CSARDPRQGGRTPLHF
TGCAGTGCTAGAGATCCCCGACAGGGGGGCAGGACACCCCTCCACTTT
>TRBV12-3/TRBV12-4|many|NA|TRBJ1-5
CASSSPGGMGNQPQHF
TGTGCCAGCAGTTCCCCCGGGGGCATGGGGAATCAGCCCCAGCATTTT
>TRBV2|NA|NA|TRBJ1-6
CASTGQRANSPLHF
TGTGCCAGCACCGGACAGAGAGCTAATTCACCCCTCCACTTT
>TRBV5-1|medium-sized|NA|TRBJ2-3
CASSLFSTTDTQYF
TGCGCCAGCAGCTTGTTTTCCACCACAGATACGCAGTATTTT
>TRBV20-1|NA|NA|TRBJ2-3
CSARVFLTTSGADTQYF
TGCAGTGCTAGAGTTTTCTTGACCACCTCAGGGGCAGATACGCAGTATTTT
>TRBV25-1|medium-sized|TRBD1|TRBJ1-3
CASSELVTGAHTIYF
TGTGCCAGCAGTGAATTGGTGACAGGGGCACACACCATATATTTT
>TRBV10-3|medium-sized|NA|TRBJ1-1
CAISESVAGNTEAFF
TGTGCCATCAGTGAGTCGGTTGCCGGGAACACTGAAGCTTTCTTT
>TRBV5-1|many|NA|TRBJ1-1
CASSLVTRMTEAFF
TGCGCCAGCAGCTTGGTTACGCGGATGACTGAAGCTTTCTTT
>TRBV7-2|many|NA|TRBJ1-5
CASSWQGSNQPQHF
TGTGCCAGCAGCTGGCAGGGGAGCAATCAGCCCCAGCATTTT
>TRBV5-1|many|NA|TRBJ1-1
CASSLPGTEAFF
TGCGCCAGCAGCTTGCCCGGCACTGAAGCTTTCTTT
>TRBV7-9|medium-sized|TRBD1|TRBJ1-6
CASSLGTGRSPLHF
TGTGCCAGCAGCTTAGGGACAGGGAGATCACCCCTCCACTTT
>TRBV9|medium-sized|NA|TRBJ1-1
CASKVGRLNTEAFF
TGTGCCAGCAAGGTTGGGCGGCTGAACACTGAAGCTTTCTTT
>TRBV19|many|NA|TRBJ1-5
CASSIGRALRINQPQHF
TGTGCCAGTAGTATCGGCCGGGCCCTGCGAATCAATCAGCCCCAGCATTTT
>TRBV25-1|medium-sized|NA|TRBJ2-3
CASSDSGAASTDTQYF
TGTGCCAGCAGTGATAGTGGGGCCGCAAGCACAGATACGCAGTATTTT
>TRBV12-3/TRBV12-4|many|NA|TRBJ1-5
CASTQDYQDQPQHF
TGTGCCAGCACCCAGGATTACCAGGATCAGCCCCAGCATTTT
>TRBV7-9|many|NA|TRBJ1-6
CASSSGVSYNSPLHF
TGTGCCAGCAGCTCAGGGGTCTCCTATAATTCACCCCTCCACTTT
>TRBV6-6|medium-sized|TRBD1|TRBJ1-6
CASSYSAGGRSYNSPLHF
TGTGCCAGCAGTTACTCGGCAGGGGGCAGATCCTATAATTCACCCCTCCACTTT
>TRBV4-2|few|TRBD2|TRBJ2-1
CASSRPSAGSSYNEQFF
TGTGCCAGCAGCCGACCCTCAGCGGGGAGCTCCTACAATGAGCAGTTCTTC
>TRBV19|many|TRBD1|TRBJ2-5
CAQTGGLRETQYF
TGTGCCCAGACAGGGGGGTTGCGAGAGACCCAGTACTTC
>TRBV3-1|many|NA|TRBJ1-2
CASSQDVKVRGYTF
TGTGCCAGCAGCCAAGATGTCAAGGTGAGGGGCTACACCTTC
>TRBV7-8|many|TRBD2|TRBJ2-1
CASSLPRGGPFEQFF
TGTGCCAGCAGCTTACCGCGGGGGGGCCCTTTTGAGCAGTTCTTC
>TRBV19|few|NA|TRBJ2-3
CASSVGFTDTQYF
TGTGCCAGTTCCGTGGGGTTCACAGATACGCAGTATTTT
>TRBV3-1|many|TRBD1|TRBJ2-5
CASSPTSGTGYFQETQYF
TGTGCCAGCAGCCCCACCTCGGGGACAGGCTACTTCCAAGAGACCCAGTACTTC
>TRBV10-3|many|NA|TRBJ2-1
CAIRGGSVDEQFF
TGTGCCATCAGAGGGGGGAGTGTGGATGAGCAGTTCTTC
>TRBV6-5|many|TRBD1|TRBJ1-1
CATMMGQVNTEAFF
TGTGCCACGATGATGGGACAGGTGAACACTGAAGCTTTCTTT
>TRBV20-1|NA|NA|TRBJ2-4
CSARPTARENIQYF
TGCAGTGCTAGACCGACAGCGAGAGAAAACATTCAGTACTTC
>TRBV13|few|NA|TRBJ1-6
CASSPLGTANSPLHF
TGTGCCAGCAGCCCCCTGGGCACGGCGAATTCACCCCTCCACTTT
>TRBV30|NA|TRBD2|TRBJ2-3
CAWSVPSGGLDTQYF
TGTGCCTGGAGTGTACCTAGCGGGGGATTAGATACGCAGTATTTT
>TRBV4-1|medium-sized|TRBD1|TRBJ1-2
CASSQDPGQGDSYGYTF
TGCGCCAGCAGCCAAGATCCCGGACAGGGGGATTCGTATGGCTACACCTTC
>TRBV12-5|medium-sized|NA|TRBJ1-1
CASGSWEYTEAFF
TGTGCTAGTGGATCTTGGGAATACACTGAAGCTTTCTTT
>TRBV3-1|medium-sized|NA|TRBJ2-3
CASSQLGDTQYF
TGTGCCAGCAGCCAACTGGGAGATACGCAGTATTTT
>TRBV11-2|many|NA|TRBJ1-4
CASSFSGNEKLFF
TGTGCCAGCAGCTTCTCAGGAAATGAAAAACTGTTTTTT
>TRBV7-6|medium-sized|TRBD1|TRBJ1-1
CASSPGQVTEAFF
TGTGCCAGCAGCCCTGGACAGGTCACTGAAGCTTTCTTT
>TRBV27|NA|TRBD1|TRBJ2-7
CASRNRQGHEQYF
TGTGCCAGCAGGAACCGACAGGGCCACGAGCAGTACTTC
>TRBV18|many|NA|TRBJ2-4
CASSSRQDEKNIQYF
TGTGCCAGCTCATCCCGACAGGACGAGAAAAACATTCAGTACTTC
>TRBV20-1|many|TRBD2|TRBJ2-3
CSASGGPSPGPTDTQYF
TGCAGTGCGAGCGGGGGGCCCTCCCCGGGACCCACAGATACGCAGTATTTT
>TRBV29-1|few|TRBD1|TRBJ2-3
CSVRQGSWADTQYF
TGCAGCGTACGACAGGGGAGTTGGGCAGATACGCAGTATTTT
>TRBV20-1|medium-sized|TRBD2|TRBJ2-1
CSAFPLTSGRYNEQFF
TGCAGTGCCTTTCCCCTGACTAGCGGGAGATACAATGAGCAGTTCTTC
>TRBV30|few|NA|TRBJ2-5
CAWSLGGSETQYF
TGTGCCTGGAGTTTGGGGGGCTCGGAGACCCAGTACTTC
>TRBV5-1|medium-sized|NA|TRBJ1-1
CASSDPMNTEAFF
TGCGCCAGCAGCGATCCAATGAACACTGAAGCTTTCTTT
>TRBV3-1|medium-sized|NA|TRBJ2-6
CASSQGVSGANVLTF
TGTGCCAGCAGCCAAGGCGTATCTGGGGCCAACGTCCTGACTTTC
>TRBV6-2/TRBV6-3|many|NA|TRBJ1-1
CASIGRMNTEAFF
TGTGCCAGCATAGGCCGGATGAACACTGAAGCTTTCTTT
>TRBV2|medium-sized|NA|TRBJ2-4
CASRDGAKNIQYF
TGTGCCAGCAGGGACGGAGCCAAAAACATTCAGTACTTC
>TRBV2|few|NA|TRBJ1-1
CASGWNTEAFF
TGTGCCAGCGGCTGGAACACTGAAGCTTTCTTT
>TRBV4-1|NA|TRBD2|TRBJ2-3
CASRGLKRGGSSTDTQYF
TGCGCCAGCAGGGGTTTGAAGCGGGGGGGCTCTAGCACAGATACGCAGTATTTT
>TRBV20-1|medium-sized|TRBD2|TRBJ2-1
CSASVLAGGPNEQFF
TGCAGTGCTAGCGTACTAGCGGGGGGGCCGAATGAGCAGTTCTTC
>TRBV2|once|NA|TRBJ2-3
CASQRLAKIAVDTQYF
TGTGCCAGCCAGCGTTTAGCGAAAATCGCGGTAGATACGCAGTATTTT
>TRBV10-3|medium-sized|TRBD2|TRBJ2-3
CAISEGTSGGHTDTQYF
TGTGCCATCAGTGAGGGGACTAGCGGGGGCCACACAGATACGCAGTATTTT
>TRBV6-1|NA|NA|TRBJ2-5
CASSELDVEETQYF
TGTGCCAGCAGTGAACTGGATGTCGAAGAGACCCAGTACTTC
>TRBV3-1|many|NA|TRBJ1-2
CASSQDPRHLSKFYGYTF
TGTGCCAGCAGCCAAGACCCTAGACACCTTTCGAAATTCTATGGCTACACCTTC